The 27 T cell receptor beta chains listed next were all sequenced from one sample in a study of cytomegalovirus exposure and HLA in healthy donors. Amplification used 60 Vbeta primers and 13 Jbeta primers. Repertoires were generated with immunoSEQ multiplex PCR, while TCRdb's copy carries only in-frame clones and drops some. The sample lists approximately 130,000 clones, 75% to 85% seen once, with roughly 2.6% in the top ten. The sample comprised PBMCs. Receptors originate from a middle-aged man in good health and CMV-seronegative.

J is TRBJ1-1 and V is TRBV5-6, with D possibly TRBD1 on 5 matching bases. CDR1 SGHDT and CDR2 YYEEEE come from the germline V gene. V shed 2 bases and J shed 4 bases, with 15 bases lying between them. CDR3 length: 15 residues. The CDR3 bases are TGTGCCAGCAGCTTCGATCGGGGGAAGAGCACTGAAGCTTTCTTT. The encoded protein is CASSFDRGKSTEAFF. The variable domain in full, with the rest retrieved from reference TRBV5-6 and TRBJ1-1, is DAGVTQSPTHLIKTRGQQVTLRCSPKSGHDTVSWYQQALGQGPQFIFQYYEEEERQRGNFPDRFSGHQFPNYSSELNVNALLLGDSALYLCASSFDRGKSTEAFFGQGTRLTVV.

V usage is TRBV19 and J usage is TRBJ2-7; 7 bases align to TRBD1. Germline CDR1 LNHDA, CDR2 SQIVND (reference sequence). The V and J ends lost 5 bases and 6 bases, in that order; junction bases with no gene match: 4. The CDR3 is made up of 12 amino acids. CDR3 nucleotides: TGTGCCAGTAGTCTCAGGGGGTTCGAGCAGTACTTC. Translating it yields CASSLRGFEQYF.

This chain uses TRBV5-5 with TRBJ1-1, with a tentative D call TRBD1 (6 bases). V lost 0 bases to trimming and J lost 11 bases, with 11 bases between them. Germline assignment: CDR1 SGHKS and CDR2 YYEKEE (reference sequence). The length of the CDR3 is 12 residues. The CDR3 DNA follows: TGTGCCAGCAGCTTGGGCGGGGGGCTGGCTTTCTTT. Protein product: CASSLGGGLAFF.

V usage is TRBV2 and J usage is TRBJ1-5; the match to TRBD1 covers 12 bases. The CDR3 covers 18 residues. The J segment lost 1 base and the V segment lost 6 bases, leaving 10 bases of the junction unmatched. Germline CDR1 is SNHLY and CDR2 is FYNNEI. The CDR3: CASRRVGTGGASNQPQHF. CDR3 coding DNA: TGTGCCAGCAGGAGGGTCGGGACAGGGGGCGCGAGCAATCAGCCCCAGCATTTT.

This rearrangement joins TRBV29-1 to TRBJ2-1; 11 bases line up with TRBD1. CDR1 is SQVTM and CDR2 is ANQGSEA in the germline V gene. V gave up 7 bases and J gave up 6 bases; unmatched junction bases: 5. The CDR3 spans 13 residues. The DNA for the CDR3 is TGCAGCGCGGGACAGGGGGTACTCAATGAGCAGTTCTTC. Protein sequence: CSAGQGVLNEQFF.

Here the CDR3 DNA reads TGTGCCAGTAGGGGCCTCGGAGCGGGGGAGTACACAGATACGCAGTATTTT. Translating gives CASRGLGAGEYTDTQYF. The genes are TRBV19 and TRBJ2-3, with 8 bases lining up with TRBD2. The V segment lost 6 bases and the J segment 2 bases; nucleotides outside the gene matches: 13. The germline CDR1 and CDR2 sequences are LNHDA and SQIVND (reference sequence). The CDR3 runs to 17 residues.

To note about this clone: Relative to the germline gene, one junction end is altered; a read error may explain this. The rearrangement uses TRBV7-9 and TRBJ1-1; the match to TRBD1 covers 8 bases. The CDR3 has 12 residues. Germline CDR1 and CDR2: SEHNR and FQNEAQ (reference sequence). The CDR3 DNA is TGTTCCAGCAGTTATTTGACAGGGGAGGCTTTCTTT. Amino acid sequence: CSSSYLTGEAFF.

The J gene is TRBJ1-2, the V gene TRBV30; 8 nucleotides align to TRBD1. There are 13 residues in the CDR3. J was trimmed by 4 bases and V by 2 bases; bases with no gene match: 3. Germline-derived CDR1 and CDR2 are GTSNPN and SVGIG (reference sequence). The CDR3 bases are TGTGCCTGGAGTCGACAGGGGATCTATGGCTACACCTTC. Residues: CAWSRQGIYGYTF.

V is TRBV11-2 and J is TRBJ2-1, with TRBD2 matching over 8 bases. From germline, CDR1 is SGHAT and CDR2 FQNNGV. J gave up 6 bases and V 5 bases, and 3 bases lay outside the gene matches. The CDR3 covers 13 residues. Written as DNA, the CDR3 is TGTGCCAGCAGCACGGGACTAGTCAATGAGCAGTTCTTC. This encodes CASSTGLVNEQFF.

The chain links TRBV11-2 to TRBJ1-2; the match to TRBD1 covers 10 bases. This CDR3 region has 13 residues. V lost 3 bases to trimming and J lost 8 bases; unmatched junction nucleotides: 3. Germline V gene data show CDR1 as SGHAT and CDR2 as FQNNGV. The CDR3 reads CASSLTGGEGYTF. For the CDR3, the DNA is TGTGCCAGCAGCTTGACAGGGGGCGAAGGCTACACCTTC.

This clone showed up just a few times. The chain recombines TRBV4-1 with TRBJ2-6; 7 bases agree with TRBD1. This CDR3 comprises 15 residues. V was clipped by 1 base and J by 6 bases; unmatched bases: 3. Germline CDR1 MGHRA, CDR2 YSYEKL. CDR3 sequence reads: CASSQAGGMANVLTF. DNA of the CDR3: TGCGCCAGCAGCCAAGCAGGGGGAATGGCCAACGTCCTGACTTTC.

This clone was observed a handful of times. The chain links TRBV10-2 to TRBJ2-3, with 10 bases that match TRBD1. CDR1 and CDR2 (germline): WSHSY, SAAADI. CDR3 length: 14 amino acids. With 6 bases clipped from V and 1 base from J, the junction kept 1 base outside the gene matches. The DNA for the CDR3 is TGCGCCAGCAGAGGGACAGGGGGCACAGATACGCAGTATTTT. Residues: CASRGTGGTDTQYF.

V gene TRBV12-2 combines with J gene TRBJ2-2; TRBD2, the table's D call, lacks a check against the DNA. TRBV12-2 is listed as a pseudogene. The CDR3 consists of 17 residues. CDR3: CASRLGRGIANTGELFF. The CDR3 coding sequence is TGTGCAAGTCGCTTAGGGCGGGGGATCGCGAACACCGGGGAGCTGTTTTTT.

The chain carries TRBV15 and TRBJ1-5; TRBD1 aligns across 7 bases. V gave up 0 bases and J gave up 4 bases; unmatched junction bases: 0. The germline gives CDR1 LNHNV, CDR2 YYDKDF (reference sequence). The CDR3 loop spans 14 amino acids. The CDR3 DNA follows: TGTGCCACCAGCAGAGAGACAGGGAATCAGCCCCAGCATTTT. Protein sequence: CATSRETGNQPQHF.

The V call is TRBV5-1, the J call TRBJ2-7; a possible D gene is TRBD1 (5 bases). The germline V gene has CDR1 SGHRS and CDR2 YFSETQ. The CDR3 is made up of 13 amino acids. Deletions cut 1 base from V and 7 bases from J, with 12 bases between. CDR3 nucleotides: TGCGCCAGCAGCTTGCTTCCAGGGAATGAGCAGTACTTC. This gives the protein CASSLLPGNEQYF.

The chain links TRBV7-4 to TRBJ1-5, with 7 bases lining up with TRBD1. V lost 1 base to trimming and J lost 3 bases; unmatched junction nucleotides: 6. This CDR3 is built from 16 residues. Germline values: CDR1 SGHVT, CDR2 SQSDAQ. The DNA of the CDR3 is TGTGCCAGCAGCTTAGTAGACAGGGCCCACAATCAGCCCCAGCATTTT. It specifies CASSLVDRAHNQPQHF.

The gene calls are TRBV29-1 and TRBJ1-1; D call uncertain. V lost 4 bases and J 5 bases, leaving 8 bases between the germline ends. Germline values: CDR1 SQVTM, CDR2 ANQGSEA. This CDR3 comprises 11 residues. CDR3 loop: CSVVGGTEAFF. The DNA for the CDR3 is TGCAGCGTTGTGGGAGGAACTGAAGCTTTCTTT.

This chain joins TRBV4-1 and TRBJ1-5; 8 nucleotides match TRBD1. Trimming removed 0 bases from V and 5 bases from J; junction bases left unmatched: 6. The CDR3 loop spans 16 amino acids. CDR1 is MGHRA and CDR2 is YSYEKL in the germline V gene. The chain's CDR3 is CASSQDAGQGHQPQHF. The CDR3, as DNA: TGCGCCAGCAGCCAAGATGCCGGACAGGGACATCAGCCCCAGCATTTT.

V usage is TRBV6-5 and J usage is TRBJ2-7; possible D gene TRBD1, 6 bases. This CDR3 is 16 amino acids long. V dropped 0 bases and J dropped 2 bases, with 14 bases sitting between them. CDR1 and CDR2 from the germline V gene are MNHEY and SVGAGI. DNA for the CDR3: TGTGCCAGCAGTTACTCGAGTCCAGGGGAGACCTACGAGCAGTACTTC. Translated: CASSYSSPGETYEQYF.

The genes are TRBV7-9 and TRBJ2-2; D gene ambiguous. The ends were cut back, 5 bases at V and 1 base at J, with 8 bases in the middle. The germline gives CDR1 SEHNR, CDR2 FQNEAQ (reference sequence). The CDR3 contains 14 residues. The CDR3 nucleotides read TGTGCCAGCAGCCTAACTGTGAACACCGGGGAGCTGTTTTTT. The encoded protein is CASSLTVNTGELFF.

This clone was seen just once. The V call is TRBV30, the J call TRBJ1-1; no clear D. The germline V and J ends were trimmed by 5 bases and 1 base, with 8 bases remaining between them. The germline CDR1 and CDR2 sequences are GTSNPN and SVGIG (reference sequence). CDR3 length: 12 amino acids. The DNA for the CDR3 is TGTGCCTGGGTGTTCGGGAACACTGAAGCTTTCTTT. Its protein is CAWVFGNTEAFF.

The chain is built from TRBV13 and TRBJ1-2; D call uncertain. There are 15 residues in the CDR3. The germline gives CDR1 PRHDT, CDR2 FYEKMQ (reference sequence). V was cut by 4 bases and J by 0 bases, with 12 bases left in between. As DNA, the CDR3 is TGTGCCAGCAGCTCCCGAGGGAGCCCTAACTATGGCTACACCTTC. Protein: CASSSRGSPNYGYTF.

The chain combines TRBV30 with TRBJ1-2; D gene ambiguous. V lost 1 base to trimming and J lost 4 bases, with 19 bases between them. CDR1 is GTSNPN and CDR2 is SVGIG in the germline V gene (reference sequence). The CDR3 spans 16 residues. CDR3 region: CAWSGRGIGSSYGYTF. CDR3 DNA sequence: TGTGCCTGGAGTGGCCGGGGTATCGGGTCCTCCTATGGCTACACCTTC.

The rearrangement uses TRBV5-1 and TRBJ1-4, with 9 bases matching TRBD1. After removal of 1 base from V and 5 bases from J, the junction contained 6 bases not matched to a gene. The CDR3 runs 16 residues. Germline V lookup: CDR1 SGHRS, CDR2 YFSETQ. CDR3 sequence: CASSLTGGGLNEKLFF. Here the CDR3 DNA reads TGCGCCAGCAGCTTGACAGGGGGCGGTTTGAATGAAAAACTGTTTTTT.

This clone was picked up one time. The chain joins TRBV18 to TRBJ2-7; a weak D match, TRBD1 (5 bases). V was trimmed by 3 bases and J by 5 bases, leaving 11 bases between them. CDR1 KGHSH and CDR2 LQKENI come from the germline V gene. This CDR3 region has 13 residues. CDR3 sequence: CASSPQGFDEQYF. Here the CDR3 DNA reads TGTGCCAGCTCACCTCAGGGTTTCGACGAGCAGTACTTC. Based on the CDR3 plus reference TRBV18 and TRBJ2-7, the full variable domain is NAGVMQNPRHLVRRRGQEARLRCSPMKGHSHVYWYRQLPEEGLKFMVYLQKENIIDESGMPKERFSAEFPKEGPSILRIQQVVRGDSAAYFCASSPQGFDEQYFGPGTRLTVT.

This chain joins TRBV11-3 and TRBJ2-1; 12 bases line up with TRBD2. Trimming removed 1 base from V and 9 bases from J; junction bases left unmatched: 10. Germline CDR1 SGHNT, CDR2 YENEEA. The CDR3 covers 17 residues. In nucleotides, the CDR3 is TGTGCCAGCAGCTTAGTTTGGTCTAGCGGGGGGGCCAGTGAGCAGTTCTTC. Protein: CASSLVWSSGGASEQFF.

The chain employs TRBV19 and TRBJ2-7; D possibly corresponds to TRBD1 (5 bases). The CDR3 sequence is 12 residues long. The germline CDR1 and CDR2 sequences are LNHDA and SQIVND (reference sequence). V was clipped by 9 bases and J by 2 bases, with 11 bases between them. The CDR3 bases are TGTGCCAGCTTATACAGGCCCTACGAGCAGTACTTC. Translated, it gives CASLYRPYEQYF.